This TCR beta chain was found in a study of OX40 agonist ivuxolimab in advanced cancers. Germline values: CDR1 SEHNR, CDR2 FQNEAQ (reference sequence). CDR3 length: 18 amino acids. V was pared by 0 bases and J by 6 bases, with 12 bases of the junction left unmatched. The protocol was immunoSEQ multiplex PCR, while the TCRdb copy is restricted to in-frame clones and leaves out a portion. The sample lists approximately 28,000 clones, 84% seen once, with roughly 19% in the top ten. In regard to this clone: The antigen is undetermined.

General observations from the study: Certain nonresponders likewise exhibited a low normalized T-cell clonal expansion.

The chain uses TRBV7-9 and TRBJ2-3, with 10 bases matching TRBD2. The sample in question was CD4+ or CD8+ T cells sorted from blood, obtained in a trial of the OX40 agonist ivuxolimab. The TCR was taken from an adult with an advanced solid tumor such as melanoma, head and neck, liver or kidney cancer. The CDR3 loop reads CASSLAQGTSGVYDTQYF. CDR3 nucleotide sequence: TGTGCCAGCAGCTTAGCGCAGGGCACTAGCGGGGTGTATGATACGCAGTATTTT.